What follows describes a single T cell receptor beta chain. The antigen is undetermined. Time point noted: baseline pretreatment blood. Treatment here: 15 Gy SBRT to primary tumor, nephrectomy 4 weeks later. This renal cell carcinoma was of the clear cell type. This sample is part of a study of radiation and T cells in renal cell carcinoma. Study-level background: Nephrectomy followed 15 Gy stereotactic body radiation by 4 weeks.

General study results and limits: In blood, top tumor clones expanded by 2 weeks, shrinking by 4. Without pretreatment biopsies, baseline tumor clonotype presence was undetermined.

Method: immunoSEQ multiplex PCR; TCRdb's copy keeps in-frame clones and lacks some. The repertoire has 40,000 to 50,000 clones, approximately 80% of them found once; the top ten carry about 31%. V was pared by 7 bases and J by 3 bases, with 18 bases between. Germline CDR1 reads LNHDA; CDR2 reads SQIVND (reference sequence). The CDR3 covers 15 residues. The sequenced sample was blood, obtained from a patient whose treatment included radiotherapy and nephrectomy. This sequence joins TRBV19 and TRBJ1-2; D perhaps matches TRBD1 (6 bases). The clonotype was recovered from a woman in her 70s with renal cell carcinoma. The CDR3 DNA sequence: TGTGCCAGTACCCCTCGGACAGCCGATCACTATGGCTACACCTTC. As protein: CASTPRTADHYGYTF. Complete variable domain (other parts from reference TRBV19 and TRBJ1-2): DGGITQSPKYLFRKEGQNVTLSCEQNLNHDAMYWYRQDPGQGLRLIYYSQIVNDFQKGDIAEGYSVSREKKESFPLTVTSAQKNPTAFYLCASTPRTADHYGYTFGSGTRLTVV.